This T cell receptor (beta chain) was recorded in a study of T cell clones after liver transplantation. Study-wide background: Three of the eight recipients were HCV-positive; the rest had non-autoimmune, non-viral transplant indications. Tolerance: complete withdrawal held at least one year, liver enzymes staying within twice normal. Study-level results: A larger donor-reactive than third-party decline suggested partial antigen-specific deletion. Low donor cell numbers restricted donor-reactive repertoire measurement in a couple of subjects.

Regarding this clone: What it recognizes is unknown.

Germline V gives CDR1 MDHEN, CDR2 SYDVKM. The CDR3 totals 15 residues. V gave up 5 bases and J gave up 7 bases, with 18 bases separating them. Measured with immunoSEQ multiplex PCR; TCRdb has only the in-frame clones, and not every one. The profile shows 40,000 to 65,000 clones, 65% to 85% of them singletons. This receptor was taken from a human donor who received a liver transplant. The rearrangement links TRBV28 to TRBJ1-5; D might be TRBD1 (6 bases). The sample here was CD4+ T cells from blood, taken before liver transplant. CDR3 residues: CASSKRGGANQPQHF. The CDR3 DNA is TGTGCCAGCAGTAAGAGGGGGGGGGCAAACCAGCCCCAGCATTTT. Together with reference TRBV28 and TRBJ1-5, the CDR3 gives the full variable domain: DVKVTQSSRYLVKRTGEKVFLECVQDMDHENMFWYRQDPGLGLRLIYFSYDVKMKEKGDIPEGYSVSREKKERFSLILESASTNQTSMYLCASSKRGGANQPQHFGDGTRLSIL.